One sample yielded the 25 T cell receptor beta chains listed below, sequenced in a study of human T cells and chemical hapten exposure. TCRdb reprocessed the RACE reads via MiXCR and lists one record per CDR3 protein. This table has 180,000 or so distinct CDR3 sequences, approximately 15% appearing once. Time point indicated: patch test 1, 2 weeks after DPC sensitization. The treatment is: therapeutic diphenylcyclopropenone sensitization with weekly scalp DPC. This specimen was whole blood, taken in connection with sensitization to the hapten diphenylcyclopropenone (DPC). All receptors derive from a woman in her twenties or thirties with alopecia areata. Some clones in this sample may be carry-over from other donors' samples.

The rearrangement uses TRBV6-1 and TRBJ2-7; D gene uncertain. Deletions cut 8 bases from V and 2 bases from J, with 13 bases between. The CDR3 sequence is 13 residues long. The germline V gene has CDR1 MNHNS and CDR2 SASEGT. CDR3 residues: CASSRDLTYEQYF. The CDR3 region has the DNA TGTGCCAGCTCAAGAGATTTGACCTACGAGCAGTACTTC.

This clonotype has only a few counts. The rearrangement uses TRBV3-1 and TRBJ1-1; D is possibly TRBD1 (5 bases). There are 15 residues in the CDR3. The V end lost 4 bases, the J end lost 3 bases, and 15 bases lay between the germline ends. The V gene's germline CDR1 is LGHDT and CDR2 YNNKEL (reference sequence). As DNA, the CDR3 is TGTGCCAGCAGCCCTTTCCCCGACAGCTACACTGAAGCTTTCTTT. It codes for CASSPFPDSYTEAFF. Filled out from reference TRBV3-1 and TRBJ1-1, the complete variable domain reads DTAVSQTPKYLVTQMGNDKSIKCEQNLGHDTMYWYKQDSKKFLKIMFSYNNKELIINETVPNRFSPKSPDKAHLNLHINSLELGDSAVYFCASSPFPDSYTEAFFGQGTRLTVV.

This sequence joins TRBV18 and TRBJ1-1, with D maybe TRBD1 (5 bases). This CDR3 is built from 15 residues. CDR1 is KGHSH, CDR2 LQKENI, per germline. V gave up 3 bases and J gave up 2 bases, with 13 bases separating them. CDR3 nucleotide sequence: TGTGCCAGCTCACCCCCCACAGGACCCAACACTGAAGCTTTCTTT. Its protein product is CASSPPTGPNTEAFF.

This rearrangement joins TRBV7-2 to TRBJ2-7, with 10 bases aligning to TRBD1. CDR1 is SGHTA and CDR2 is FQGNSA in the germline V gene. The CDR3 loop spans 15 amino acids. J gave up 3 bases and V 1 base, and 3 bases lay outside the gene matches. In DNA form, the CDR3 reads TGTGCCAGCAGCTTAGTAGGACAGGGGGACTACGAGCAGTACTTC. It is translated as CASSLVGQGDYEQYF. Full variable domain (remainder filled in from reference TRBV7-2 and TRBJ2-7): GAGVSQSPSNKVTEKGKDVELRCDPISGHTALYWYRQSLGQGLEFLIYFQGNSAPDKSGLPSDRFSAERTGGSVSTLTIQRTQQEDSAVYLCASSLVGQGDYEQYFGPGTRLTVT.

This chain joins TRBV6-2 or TRBV6-3 and TRBJ1-4; D unclear. Trimming took off 6 bases at V and 13 bases at J, with 21 bases between the two ends. Germline V gene data show CDR1 as MNHEY and CDR2 as SVGEGT. This CDR3 has 14 residues. The CDR3 sequence is CASRADGPKNRLFF. The CDR3, as DNA: TGTGCCAGCAGAGCCGACGGCCCGAAAAATAGACTGTTTTTT.

This rearrangement joins TRBV7-2 to TRBJ2-2, with D perhaps TRBD1 or TRBD2 (6 bases each). This CDR3 is 17 amino acids long. Trimming pared 6 bases from V and 2 bases from J, leaving 19 bases between. Germline V gives CDR1 SGHTA, CDR2 FQGNSA. The CDR3 bases are TGTGCCAGCAGTCCATCGATCGGGGGCCGAAACACCGGGGAGCTGTTTTTT. Translated: CASSPSIGGRNTGELFF.

This clonotype has just a few counts. The chain combines TRBV27 with TRBJ2-1, with 10 bases that match TRBD2. Germline loops: CDR1 MNHEY, CDR2 SMNVEV (reference sequence). The CDR3 loop spans 16 amino acids. V shed 2 bases, J shed 6 bases, and the junction held 7 bases outside the gene matches. CDR3: CASSLIGLAAPNEQFF. CDR3 coding DNA: TGTGCCAGCAGTTTAATCGGACTAGCGGCACCCAATGAGCAGTTCTTC.

V gene TRBV7-9 combines with J gene TRBJ1-1; D is unclear. Germline V gene lookup returns CDR1 SEHNR and CDR2 FQNEAQ (reference sequence). The V end lost 1 base, the J end lost 7 bases, and 7 bases lay between the germline ends. The length of the CDR3 is 12 residues. The CDR3 DNA is TGTGCCAGCAGCTTAGATGGATTTGAAGCTTTCTTT. Residues: CASSLDGFEAFF.

The chain uses TRBV10-3 and TRBJ2-2, with D possibly TRBD2 on 6 matching bases. There are 13 residues in the CDR3. V was shortened by 11 bases and J by 2 bases, with 12 bases between the two germline ends. CDR1 is ENHRY, CDR2 SYGVKD, per germline. For the CDR3, the DNA is TGTGCCCTCAAGGAGGGTAACACCGGGGAGCTGTTTTTT. It yields the protein CALKEGNTGELFF.

This clonotype was seen ten or more times. The gene calls are TRBV5-1 and TRBJ2-5; 11 bases map to TRBD2. The ends lost 6 bases at V and 1 base at J; junction bases unmatched: 8. The germline CDR1 and CDR2 sequences are SGHRS and YFSETQ. The CDR3 consists of 16 residues. CDR3 in amino acids: CASTGIAGGIQETQYF. DNA for the CDR3: TGCGCCAGCACCGGAATAGCGGGAGGGATCCAAGAGACCCAGTACTTC.

The sample holds a few counts of this clonotype. CDR3 DNA sequence: TGCAGCGTGGGCGGGAGGGATCAGCAGTTCTTC. As protein: CSVGGRDQQFF. The chain combines TRBV29-1 with TRBJ2-1, with 9 bases that match TRBD2. This CDR3 has 11 amino acids. V lost 6 bases and J lost 11; bases outside the gene matches: 5. Looked up from germline, CDR1 is SQVTM and CDR2 is ANQGSEA.

This clonotype was recorded many times. CDR3 in DNA: TGTGCCAGCAGCTTCTTTCGGAGGCGCGAACAAATGAACACTGAAGCTTTCTTT. Protein: CASSFFRRREQMNTEAFF. This chain links TRBV7-9 with TRBJ1-1, with no clear D. This CDR3 has 18 amino acids. V lost 3 bases and J lost 0, with 20 bases in between. Per germline, CDR1 SEHNR and CDR2 FQNEAQ (reference sequence).

A remark on this clonotype: A read error may produce the germline difference seen at one junction end. The CDR3 protein is CSVVKGGGNTICF. The CDR3 bases are TGCAGCGTGGTGAAGGGGGGCGGAAACACCATATGTTTT. The chain uses TRBV29-1 and TRBJ1-3, with D maybe TRBD1 (6 bases). This CDR3 contains 13 residues. The germline gives CDR1 SQVTM, CDR2 ANQGSEA.

This clonotype appeared a few times. The chain uses TRBV25-1 and TRBJ1-2; 9 bases match TRBD1. This CDR3 comprises 16 residues. Germline V CDR1 and CDR2: MGHDK, SYGVNS. The trim removed 2 bases at V and 2 bases at J, leaving 6 bases unmatched. DNA for the CDR3: TGTGCCAGCAGTGAAACGTTCGGGACAGGGAACTATGGCTACACCTTC. This gives the protein CASSETFGTGNYGYTF.

This rearrangement joins TRBV7-9 to TRBJ2-5; possibly TRBD1 or TRBD2 for D (5 bases each). V was clipped by 6 bases and J by 1 base, with 15 bases between them. From germline, CDR1 is SEHNR and CDR2 FQNEAQ (reference sequence). CDR3 length equals 15 residues. CDR3 amino acids: CASSWALGTQETQYF. CDR3 nucleotides: TGTGCCAGCAGTTGGGCCCTCGGGACCCAAGAGACCCAGTACTTC.

This clonotype was counted a few times. The chain has TRBV2 and TRBJ1-1, with D possibly matching TRBD1 (6 bases). With 8 bases removed from V and 3 bases from J, the gap between germline ends came to 13 bases. The V gene's germline CDR1 is SNHLY and CDR2 FYNNEI. The CDR3 has 13 residues. The chain's CDR3 is CASQRQAHTEAFF. CDR3 DNA: TGTGCCAGCCAGAGACAGGCGCACACTGAAGCTTTCTTT.

The V gene is TRBV10-3, the J gene TRBJ2-2, with D hard to call. Germline V gene data show CDR1 as ENHRY and CDR2 as SYGVKD. This CDR3 region has 12 residues. Trimming took 4 bases from V and 4 from J, leaving 4 bases between them. The CDR3 protein is CAISVTTGELFF. The CDR3 region has the DNA TGTGCCATCAGTGTTACCACCGGGGAGCTGTTTTTT.

This clonotype was picked up many times. This rearrangement joins TRBV7-2 to TRBJ2-3; D unresolved. Germline V gene sequence: CDR1 SGHTA, CDR2 FQGNSA. Trimming removed 2 bases from V and 2 bases from J, with 8 bases in between. This CDR3 is built from 14 residues. The CDR3 here is CASSLNPYTDTQYF. Written as DNA, the CDR3 is TGTGCCAGCAGCTTAAACCCGTACACAGATACGCAGTATTTT.

This clonotype has a count of ten or more. The rearrangement joins TRBV5-1 to TRBJ1-1; D is undetermined. Trimming cost V 3 bases and J 1 base, with 10 bases left between them. The CDR3 has 14 amino acids. Germline CDR1 SGHRS, CDR2 YFSETQ. The CDR3 region is CASSSGRENTEAFF. CDR3 coding DNA: TGCGCCAGCAGCTCTGGACGGGAGAACACTGAAGCTTTCTTT.

In regard to this clonotype: At one of its ends the junction is not consistent with the germline gene, which may arise from a read error. The J gene is TRBJ2-5, the V gene TRBV18, with a weak D call TRBD2 (6 bases). The germline CDR1 and CDR2 sequences are KGHSH and LQKENI. This CDR3 comprises 13 residues. The CDR3 reads CVSSSGERKTQYF. As DNA, the CDR3 is TGTGTCAGCTCGTCGGGAGAACGGAAGACCCAGTACTTC.

This clonotype was detected ten times or more. The rearrangement joins TRBV10-2 to TRBJ1-4, with 8 bases lining up with TRBD1. Germline V gene data show CDR1 as WSHSY and CDR2 as SAAADI. The CDR3 spans 13 residues. Germline trimming cut 9 bases from V and 3 bases from J; bases unmatched to any gene: 3. The CDR3 loop is CASKTGANEKLFF. CDR3 DNA: TGCGCCAGTAAGACAGGGGCTAATGAAAAACTGTTTTTT.

This chain links TRBV5-5 with TRBJ1-4; the match to TRBD1 covers 10 bases. The V segment lost 4 bases and the J segment 5 bases; nucleotides outside the gene matches: 8. The germline CDR1 and CDR2 sequences are SGHKS and YYEKEE (reference sequence). This CDR3 spans 16 amino acids. CDR3 protein: CASSPNRQGANEKLFF. The DNA of the CDR3 is TGTGCCAGCAGCCCAAATAGACAGGGGGCGAATGAAAAACTGTTTTTT.

The V gene is TRBV5-1, the J gene TRBJ1-1; 9 bases line up with TRBD1. V gave up 4 bases and J gave up 4 bases; unmatched junction bases: 5. CDR1 is SGHRS, CDR2 YFSETQ, per germline. The length of the CDR3 is 14 residues. CDR3 loop: CASSTPTGGTEAFF. The CDR3 DNA reads TGCGCCAGCAGCACCCCGACAGGGGGCACTGAAGCTTTCTTT.

V and J are TRBV3-1 and TRBJ2-2, with 10 positions matching TRBD1. The CDR3 spans 17 residues. V dropped 3 bases and J dropped 0; count of bases not matched to a gene: 4. In germline, CDR1 is LGHDT, CDR2 YNNKEL (reference sequence). The CDR3 protein is CASSQWGQGTNTGELFF. The CDR3 DNA reads as TGTGCCAGCAGCCAGTGGGGACAGGGGACGAACACCGGGGAGCTGTTTTTT. Together with reference TRBV3-1 and TRBJ2-2, the CDR3 gives the full variable domain: DTAVSQTPKYLVTQMGNDKSIKCEQNLGHDTMYWYKQDSKKFLKIMFSYNNKELIINETVPNRFSPKSPDKAHLNLHINSLELGDSAVYFCASSQWGQGTNTGELFFGEGSRLTVL.

The DNA of the CDR3 is TGTGCCAGCAGCCTCGCCGGGCAAGGGCTACTTCAGCCCCAGCATTTT. Its protein is CASSLAGQGLLQPQHF. The chain links TRBV6-2 or TRBV6-3 to TRBJ1-5; D is unresolved. Germline V gene data show CDR1 as MNHEY and CDR2 as SVGEGT. V was cut by 6 bases and J by 6 bases, with 21 bases left in between. The CDR3 runs to 16 residues.